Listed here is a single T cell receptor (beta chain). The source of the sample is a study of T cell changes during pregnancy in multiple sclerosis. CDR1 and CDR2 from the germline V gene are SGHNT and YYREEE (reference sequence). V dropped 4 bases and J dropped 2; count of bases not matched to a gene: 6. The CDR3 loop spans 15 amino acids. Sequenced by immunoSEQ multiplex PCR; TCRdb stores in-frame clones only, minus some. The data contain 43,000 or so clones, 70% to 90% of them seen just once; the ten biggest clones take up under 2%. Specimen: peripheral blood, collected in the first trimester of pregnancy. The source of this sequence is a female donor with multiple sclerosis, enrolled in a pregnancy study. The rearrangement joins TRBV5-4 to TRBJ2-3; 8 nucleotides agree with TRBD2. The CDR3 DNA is TGTGCCAGCAGCCTTAGCGGGGCGTACACAGATACGCAGTATTTT. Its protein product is CASSLSGAYTDTQYF.